This TCR beta chain came from a study of CD8 T cells in Susac syndrome. After extraction with the RNeasy kit, about 0.45 to 1 ug of the RNA was reverse transcribed using random hexamers. A multiplex approach, immunoSEQ multiplex PCR, amplified TCR beta CDR3 across 54 Vbeta and 13 Jbeta. TCRdb passed the immunoSEQ multiplex PCR reads through MiXCR, listing each CDR3 protein once. The sample includes about 200,000 distinct CDR3 sequences, roughly 96% of them seen just once. V lost 7 bases to trimming and J lost 7 bases; unmatched junction nucleotides: 15. The germline V gene has CDR1 SQVTM and CDR2 ANQGSEA. This CDR3 contains 15 residues. Sequencing of TCR beta was carried out in blood CD8+ and CD4+ T cells. TEMRA cells were enriched by FACS, while CD8+ and CD4+ T cells were obtained through a negative isolation that was performed magnetically.

The sequence derives from a human donor in good health. The sequenced sample consisted of CD4+ T cells from PBMCs. The genes are TRBV29-1 and TRBJ2-1, with 8 bases that match TRBD2. The CDR3 DNA sequence: TGCAGCGCCAGCTTGTCGAGCGGGGGACTAAATGAGCAGTTCTTC. The encoded protein is CSASLSSGGLNEQFF.